The 11 T cell receptor beta chains given below trace back to one sample, sequenced in a study of T cells in Graves' hyperthyroidism and ophthalmopathy. From RNA transcripts, TCR beta CDR3 regions were amplified. Carried out on the TCR CDR3, a first-round RT-PCR used the HTBI primer set. In TCRdb, the multiplex PCR reads were re-called with MiXCR into one record per CDR3 protein. The data contain 500,000 or so distinct CDR3 sequences, about 15% of them seen just once; the ten biggest clones take up approximately 15%. Sequenced input: blood. The receptor set was obtained from a woman younger than 35 with Graves' ophthalmopathy.

This clonotype was seen more than once but under ten times. The chain employs TRBV18 and TRBJ1-2, with a possible D match to TRBD1 (6 bases). Germline V CDR1 and CDR2: KGHSH, LQKENI. V shed 4 bases and J shed 3 bases, with 18 bases lying between them. The CDR3 loop spans 16 amino acids. CDR3 coding DNA: TGTGCCAGCTCACGGTTACTAGGGACACTGGACTATGGCTACACCTTC. Protein product: CASSRLLGTLDYGYTF.

This clonotype was recorded at least ten times. The J gene is TRBJ1-5, the V gene TRBV6-5; D gene unclear. Germline-derived CDR1 and CDR2 are MNHEY and SVGAGI. The CDR3 has 18 residues. V lost 1 base and J lost 4, with 20 bases in between. The CDR3 DNA is TGTGCCAGCAGTTACTTTCCTCCGGCGTCACCCGTAAATCAGCCCCAGCATTTT. Translating gives CASSYFPPASPVNQPQHF.

At least ten counts were recorded for this clonotype. The genes are TRBV2 and TRBJ2-5; possible D gene TRBD2, 5 bases. CDR1 is SNHLY and CDR2 is FYNNEI in the germline V gene. Trimming removed 6 bases from V and 5 bases from J, with 10 bases in between. This CDR3 is 12 amino acids long. This CDR3 reads CASRGSQETQYF. CDR3 bases: TGTGCCAGCAGAGGGAGTCAGGAGACCCAGTACTTC. The variable domain in full, completed from reference TRBV2 and TRBJ2-5, reads EPEVTQTPSHQVTQMGQEVILRCVPISNHLYFYWYRQILGQKVEFLVSFYNNEISEKSEIFDDQFSVERPDGSNFTLKIRSTKLEDSAMYFCASRGSQETQYFGPGTRLLVL.

This chain joins TRBV4-3 and TRBJ1-5; D uncertain. The germline gives CDR1 LGHNA, CDR2 YSLEER. This CDR3 contains 16 residues. Trimming left V 3 bases short and J 3 bases short, with 15 bases between. The CDR3 nucleotides read TGCGCCAGCAGCCAGGAAATCACGGGGTTCAATCAGCCCCAGCATTTT. As protein: CASSQEITGFNQPQHF.

This clonotype was detected a few times. The J gene is TRBJ2-3, the V gene TRBV10-3; 8 nucleotides align to TRBD2. Germline-derived CDR1 and CDR2 are ENHRY and SYGVKD. The CDR3 spans 15 residues. V lost 5 bases and J lost 3; bases outside the gene matches: 7. CDR3 loop: CAISSGGDPTDTQYF. DNA of the CDR3: TGTGCCATCAGTTCGGGGGGGGATCCGACAGATACGCAGTATTTT.

This clonotype was counted many times. The V call is TRBV28, the J call TRBJ1-1; no clear D. The CDR3 runs 11 residues. The germline V and J ends were trimmed by 8 bases and 4 bases, with 8 bases remaining between them. Germline CDR1 and CDR2: MDHEN and SYDVKM. Here the CDR3 DNA reads TGTGCCAGCCAGGCCACCACTGAAGCTTTCTTT. Translated: CASQATTEAFF.

This clonotype was counted ten times or more. The chain is built from TRBV7-9 and TRBJ1-5; possibly TRBD1 for D (6 bases). V was pared by 4 bases and J by 5 bases, with 9 bases between. The germline V gene encodes CDR1 SEHNR and CDR2 FQNEAQ (reference sequence). The CDR3 contains 13 residues. The chain's CDR3 is CASSWTVDQPQHF. CDR3 DNA: TGTGCCAGCAGCTGGACAGTCGATCAGCCCCAGCATTTT. Looking up the rest from reference TRBV7-9 and TRBJ1-5 gives the full variable domain: DTGVSQNPRHKITKRGQNVTFRCDPISEHNRLYWYRQTLGQGPEFLTYFQNEAQLEKSRLLSDRFSAERPKGSFSTLEIQRTEQGDSAMYLCASSWTVDQPQHFGDGTRLSIL.

The rearrangement links TRBV29-1 to TRBJ2-1, with TRBD2 matching 8 bases. The J segment lost 7 bases and the V segment lost 2 bases, leaving 10 bases of the junction unmatched. The germline V gene encodes CDR1 SQVTM and CDR2 ANQGSEA. The CDR3 has 15 amino acids. The CDR3 DNA reads TGCAGCGTTGAACTTGCGCGGGAGGCGAGAAATGAGCAGTTCTTC. Residues: CSVELAREARNEQFF.

This chain uses TRBV6-2 or TRBV6-3 with TRBJ2-7; TRBD1 agrees at 10 bases. V lost 6 bases to trimming and J lost 5 bases; unmatched junction nucleotides: 10. The V gene's germline CDR1 is MNHEY and CDR2 SVGEGT. The CDR3 sequence is 15 residues long. The CDR3 loop reads CASSDPGQGFHEQYF. CDR3 bases: TGTGCCAGCAGCGACCCGGGACAGGGGTTCCACGAGCAGTACTTC.

The sample holds many counts of this clonotype. CDR3 in DNA: TGTGCCAGCAGAGTAGGGGGGGGGCGCGATGAGCAGTTCTTC. Its translation is CASRVGGGRDEQFF. The J gene is TRBJ2-1, the V gene TRBV28; a possible D gene is TRBD2 (7 bases). CDR3 length: 14 residues. V lost 6 bases and J lost 8, with 17 bases in between. Germline CDR1 and CDR2: MDHEN and SYDVKM.

The DNA of the CDR3 is TGTGCCAGCTCACTCTTTCCCGGGGAGACCCAGTACTTC. It yields the protein CASSLFPGETQYF. V and J are TRBV18 and TRBJ2-5, with D unresolved. Germline V gives CDR1 KGHSH, CDR2 LQKENI. This CDR3 spans 13 amino acids. The V end was cut by 4 bases, the J end by 5 bases, with 11 bases between.